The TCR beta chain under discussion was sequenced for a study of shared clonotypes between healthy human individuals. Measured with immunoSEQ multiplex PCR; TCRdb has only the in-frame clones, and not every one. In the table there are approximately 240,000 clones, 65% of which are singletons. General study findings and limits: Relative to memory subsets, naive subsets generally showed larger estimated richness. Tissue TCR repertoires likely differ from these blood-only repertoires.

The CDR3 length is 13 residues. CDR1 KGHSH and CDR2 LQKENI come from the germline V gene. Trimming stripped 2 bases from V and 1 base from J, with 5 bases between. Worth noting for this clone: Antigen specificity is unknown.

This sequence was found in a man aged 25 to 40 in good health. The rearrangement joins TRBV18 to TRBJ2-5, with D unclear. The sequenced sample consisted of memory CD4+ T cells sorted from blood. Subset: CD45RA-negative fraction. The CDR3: CASSPSLQETQYF. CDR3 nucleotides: TGTGCCAGCTCACCATCTCTCCAAGAGACCCAGTACTTC.